This T cell receptor (beta chain) was documented in a study of T-cell reconstitution after alpha-beta-depleted transplantation in children. Study-level points and caveats: Diversity of TCRbeta at day 60 was high in some patients, arising from surviving recipient T cells and thymic progenitors. T-cell counts and diversity at one year following transplant were attributed mainly to newly produced T cells. By about two months after transplant, alpha-beta T cells reportedly arose from several hundred graft clones that had expanded.

The ends lost 3 bases at V and 8 bases at J; junction bases unmatched: 10. CDR3 length: 15 amino acids. Preparation of the TCRbeta library was carried out with unique molecular identifiers. MiXCR, applied by TCRdb to the PCR reads, yields one record per CDR3 protein. The sample holds some 290,000 distinct CDR3 sequences; approximately 23% are singletons and the top ten take roughly 9.8%. With regard to this clonotype: Its target is unknown.

The receptor's source is a male patient aged 10 to 17 who had a stem cell transplant for acute lymphoblastic leukemia, so the T cells may come from the graft donor. The chain employs TRBV12-3 or TRBV12-4 and TRBJ1-2, with 9 bases aligning to TRBD1. The sample in question was PBMCs, mostly from graft donor cells, obtained 180 days after TCRalphabeta/CD19-depleted stem cell transplant. CDR3 DNA: TGTGCCAGCAGTTTGTCCGGGACAGGGCTTCTCGGCTACACCTTC. Translation gives CASSLSGTGLLGYTF.